The rows below give T cell receptor beta chains drawn from one sample of a study of blood T cell repertoires in COVID-19. This table comes from immunoSEQ multiplex PCR, and its TCRdb copy is limited to in-frame clones, with some not included. The sample has about 250,000 clones, about 88% seen once. What was sequenced was PBMCs or T cells enriched from blood (not recorded which). The receptors derive from a woman between 45 and 60 years old who had recovered from COVID-19. The CDR3 runs from the conserved cysteine through the conserved F or W. The D gene is left open where the match is weak. Size is stated for part of the rows, as once, few or many counts, or as a class when the clone is expanded.

NA | TRBJ2-2 | TRBV27 | TRBD1 | TGTGCCAGCACCCGAATGGGGGACAGGGGGTCGACCGGGGAGCTGTTTTTT | CASTRMGDRGSTGELFF
NA | TRBJ2-1 | TRBV9 | TRBD2 | TGTGCCAGCAGCGCCTCAGGGACTAGCGTTAATGAGCAGTTCTTC | CASSASGTSVNEQFF
NA | TRBJ1-6 | TRBV7-2 | NA | TGTGCCAGCAGCCCCCGGGGGGCGAGGATAGGTTCACCCCTCCACTTT | CASSPRGARIGSPLHF
NA | TRBJ1-3 | TRBV14 | NA | TGTGCCAGCAGCCAAGCTATGCGGGGCACCATATATTTT | CASSQAMRGTIYF
NA | TRBJ2-3 | TRBV19 | TRBD1 | TGTGCCAGTAGTGGGACAGGCGATCGGCTGGGCACAGATACGCAGTATTTT | CASSGTGDRLGTDTQYF
NA | TRBJ2-7 | TRBV30 | NA | TGTGCCTGGAGTGTAGTTGCTGCGGACGAGCAGTACTTC | CAWSVVAADEQYF
once | TRBJ2-7 | TRBV28 | TRBD2 | TGTGCCAGCAAACGGCAGACCCTTAGGAAGGGACTAGCGGGCCTGAGCTCCTACGAGCAGTACTTC | CASKRQTLRKGLAGLSSYEQYF
NA | TRBJ2-7 | TRBV28 | TRBD2 | TGTGCCAGCAGTTTAGGGACTAGGGCACCGTACGAGCAGTACTTC | CASSLGTRAPYEQYF
once | TRBJ2-7 | TRBV19 | NA | TGTGCCAGTAGTATGGGCAGGAAAGGGGCCTACGAGCAGTACTTC | CASSMGRKGAYEQYF
NA | TRBJ2-5 | TRBV5-1 | NA | TGCGCCAGCAAGGCCGGGACTGGATTTGAGACCCAGTACTTC | CASKAGTGFETQYF
NA | TRBJ2-3 | TRBV5-4 | NA | TGTGCCAGCAGCACCGGGACTTCCACAGATACGCAGTATTTT | CASSTGTSTDTQYF